The next 9 T cell receptor beta chains were all read from a single sample in a study of technical replicates of blood from several donors. Sequencing was performed with immunoSEQ multiplex PCR; in TCRdb, only in-frame clones are kept and a portion is missing. The repertoire holds under 80,000 clones, with 85% to 90% as singletons. Sequenced sample: PBMCs. The receptors come from a human donor in good health. Some clones in this sample may be carry-over from other donors' samples.

The genes are TRBV7-3 and TRBJ1-1; tentative D call: TRBD1 (5 bases). Germline CDR1 reads SGHTA; CDR2 reads FQGTGA. With 4 bases removed from V and 4 bases from J, the gap between germline ends came to 19 bases. The CDR3 is made up of 16 amino acids. The CDR3 sequence: CASSSYGPGVGTEAFF. CDR3 DNA sequence: TGTGCCAGCAGCTCCTATGGACCGGGGGTGGGCACTGAAGCTTTCTTT.

The V gene is TRBV27, the J gene TRBJ2-1; TRBD2 aligns across 11 bases. In germline, CDR1 is MNHEY, CDR2 SMNVEV (reference sequence). There are 16 residues in the CDR3. V lost 6 bases and J lost 4; bases outside the gene matches: 8. CDR3: CASSLAGGPLYNEQFF. The CDR3 bases are TGTGCCAGCAGCTTAGCGGGAGGGCCTTTATACAATGAGCAGTTCTTC.

The chain joins TRBV7-2 to TRBJ2-6; 8 bases align to TRBD1. The V segment lost 7 bases and the J segment 1 base; nucleotides outside the gene matches: 6. The CDR3 extends over 16 amino acids. Germline values: CDR1 SGHTA, CDR2 FQGNSA. The CDR3 DNA sequence: TGTGCCAGCACGCTCCAGGGGGCTTCTGGGGCCAACGTCCTGACTTTC. Translation: CASTLQGASGANVLTF.

This clone has just a few counts. This chain connects TRBV7-9 to TRBJ2-7, with a tentative D call TRBD2 (6 bases). Germline values: CDR1 SEHNR, CDR2 FQNEAQ (reference sequence). The CDR3 loop spans 15 amino acids. V was pared by 2 bases and J by 0 bases, with 11 bases between. The CDR3 loop is CASSLFVGSSYEQYF. The CDR3 DNA follows: TGTGCCAGCAGCTTATTCGTCGGGAGCTCCTACGAGCAGTACTTC.

The CDR3 spells CASGSRGPGTNEKLFF. The CDR3 DNA sequence: TGCGCCAGCGGAAGCAGGGGCCCGGGGACTAATGAAAAACTGTTTTTT. The chain employs TRBV5-1 and TRBJ1-4, with D perhaps matching TRBD1 (6 bases). The length of the CDR3 is 16 residues. V gave up 7 bases and J gave up 2 bases, with 18 bases separating them. Germline CDR1 reads SGHRS; CDR2 reads YFSETQ.

The chain employs TRBV11-2 and TRBJ1-1; 9 bases map to TRBD1. The CDR3 sequence is 14 residues long. Trimming cost V 5 bases and J 6 bases; bases outside gene matches: 7. The germline CDR1 and CDR2 sequences are SGHAT and FQNNGV. The CDR3 DNA reads TGTGCCAGCAGCCCAAGGACAGGGGCTGCTGAAGCTTTCTTT. Protein: CASSPRTGAAEAFF.

The V gene is TRBV4-3, the J gene TRBJ2-4; possible D gene TRBD1, 6 bases. Germline V gives CDR1 LGHNA, CDR2 YSLEER. V was clipped by 2 bases and J by 5 bases, with 13 bases between them. CDR3 length equals 15 residues. The CDR3 DNA sequence: TGCGCCAGCAGCCAATCCCAGGGGATGCAAAACATTCAGTACTTC. The encoded protein is CASSQSQGMQNIQYF.

The chain uses TRBV7-9 and TRBJ2-7; 8 nucleotides line up with TRBD1. Germline assignment: CDR1 SEHNR and CDR2 FQNEAQ (reference sequence). This CDR3 spans 15 amino acids. J gave up 5 bases and V 1 base, and 7 bases lay outside the gene matches. The CDR3 sequence is CASSLEDRVFDEQYF. As DNA, the CDR3 is TGTGCCAGCAGCTTAGAGGACAGGGTTTTCGACGAGCAGTACTTC.

For the CDR3, the DNA is TGTGCCAGCAGCTTAAAAACCCCAGGGGGTACCTACGAGCAGTACTTC. It is translated as CASSLKTPGGTYEQYF. The chain joins TRBV7-6 to TRBJ2-7; 7 bases line up with TRBD1. The V and J ends lost 2 bases and 2 bases, in that order; junction bases with no gene match: 9. The V gene's germline CDR1 is SGHVS and CDR2 FNYEAQ. CDR3 length: 16 amino acids.